This entry lists 21 T cell receptor beta chains sequenced from one sample in a study of control samples from healthy donors and cancer patients. The repertoire was sequenced with immunoSEQ multiplex PCR; TCRdb's copy has only in-frame clones and lacks some. The sample shows fewer than 250,000 clones, about 90% of them seen only once. The sequencing input was blood. All receptors derive from a young man in good health.

The rearrangement uses TRBV19 and TRBJ1-5, with 7 positions matching TRBD1. The CDR3 loop spans 14 amino acids. CDR1 and CDR2 (germline): LNHDA, SQIVND (reference sequence). V lost 6 bases to trimming and J lost 1 base; unmatched junction nucleotides: 3. In DNA, the CDR3 is TGTGCCAGTAGGGACAGGTCGAGCAATCAGCCCCAGCATTTT. Encoded protein: CASRDRSSNQPQHF.

The J gene is TRBJ2-1, the V gene TRBV3-1 (or the pseudogene TRBV3-2); 14 nucleotides match TRBD2. The CDR3 length is 14 residues. J was trimmed by 9 bases and V by 6 bases; bases with no gene match: 4. The germline V gene encodes CDR1 LGHDT and CDR2 YNNKEL (reference sequence). CDR3 sequence reads: CASRGLAGEGEQFF. CDR3 coding DNA: TGTGCCAGCAGGGGACTAGCGGGGGAGGGTGAGCAGTTCTTC.

V usage is TRBV2 and J usage is TRBJ1-4; a possible D gene is TRBD1 (6 bases). Germline CDR1 reads SNHLY; CDR2 reads FYNNEI. This CDR3 has 14 amino acids. Trimming took off 2 bases at V and 10 bases at J, with 14 bases between the two ends. CDR3 amino acids: CASSERGGFGKLFF. Written as DNA, the CDR3 is TGTGCCAGCAGTGAAAGGGGGGGCTTTGGAAAACTGTTTTTT.

This chain joins TRBV6-5 and TRBJ1-5; D gene uncertain. The CDR3 covers 12 residues. Germline V CDR1 and CDR2: MNHEY, SVGAGI. Deletions cut 4 bases from V and 6 bases from J, with 7 bases between. The chain's CDR3 is CASSSEIQPQHF. In DNA, the CDR3 is TGTGCCAGCAGTTCCGAGATTCAGCCCCAGCATTTT.

The chain links TRBV11-2 to TRBJ2-1; TRBD1 matches at 10 bases. From germline, CDR1 is SGHAT and CDR2 FQNNGV. The CDR3 totals 14 residues. The V segment lost 5 bases and the J segment 6 bases; nucleotides outside the gene matches: 4. CDR3 coding DNA: TGTGCCAGCAGCGAGACAGGGGGCCGCAATGAGCAGTTCTTC. It codes for CASSETGGRNEQFF.

The rearrangement joins TRBV27 to TRBJ2-2, with 8 bases lining up with TRBD1. CDR1 is MNHEY and CDR2 is SMNVEV in the germline V gene (reference sequence). The J segment lost 3 bases and the V segment lost 4 bases, leaving 4 bases of the junction unmatched. This CDR3 comprises 15 residues. CDR3 sequence: CASSSRGRDTGELFF. The CDR3 DNA sequence: TGTGCCAGCAGTTCCAGGGGGCGCGACACCGGGGAGCTGTTTTTT.

In its sample, this clone was seen once. The chain employs TRBV24-1 and TRBJ2-2; D may be TRBD2 (6 bases). Trimming stripped 7 bases from V and 2 bases from J, with 7 bases between. The CDR3 is 13 amino acids. Germline V gene data show CDR1 as KGHDR and CDR2 as SFDVKD. The CDR3 DNA follows: TGTGCCACCAGGGGACTTAACACCGGGGAGCTGTTTTTT. It is translated as CATRGLNTGELFF.

The chain is built from TRBV3-1 (or the pseudogene TRBV3-2) and TRBJ1-2, with D hard to call. From germline, CDR1 is LGHDT and CDR2 YNNKEL (reference sequence). Trimming cost V 4 bases and J 8 bases, with 17 bases left between them. There are 14 residues in the CDR3. CDR3 sequence reads: CASSPFQAMGGYTF. CDR3 sequence (DNA): TGTGCCAGCAGCCCTTTTCAAGCTATGGGAGGCTACACCTTC.

V is TRBV2 and J is TRBJ2-3, with 10 bases lining up with TRBD2. CDR1 is SNHLY, CDR2 FYNNEI, per germline. CDR3 length: 15 amino acids. The trim removed 6 bases at V and 6 bases at J, leaving 9 bases unmatched. CDR3 residues: CASRETSGSRDTQYF. The CDR3 DNA reads as TGTGCCAGCAGAGAGACTAGCGGGTCCAGGGATACGCAGTATTTT. Looking up the rest from reference TRBV2 and TRBJ2-3 gives the full variable domain: EPEVTQTPSHQVTQMGQEVILRCVPISNHLYFYWYRQILGQKVEFLVSFYNNEISEKSEIFDDQFSVERPDGSNFTLKIRSTKLEDSAMYFCASRETSGSRDTQYFGPGTRLTVL.

This clone is a singleton in its sample. The J gene is TRBJ2-3, the V gene TRBV2; no definite D call. Germline values: CDR1 SNHLY, CDR2 FYNNEI. Deletions cut 7 bases from V and 6 bases from J, with 11 bases between. The CDR3 is 12 residues long. CDR3 region: CASKSEMDTQYF. The CDR3 DNA follows: TGTGCCAGCAAATCCGAGATGGATACGCAGTATTTT.

V usage is TRBV24-1 and J usage is TRBJ2-3, with 9 bases matching TRBD1. Germline V CDR1 and CDR2: KGHDR, SFDVKD. With 5 bases clipped from V and 4 bases from J, the junction kept 9 bases outside the gene matches. The CDR3 length is 16 residues. CDR3 region: CATSGTGQGSADTQYF. The DNA for the CDR3 is TGTGCCACCAGTGGGACGGGACAGGGTTCGGCAGATACGCAGTATTTT.

The chain couples TRBV6-5 to TRBJ1-6; 7 bases are shared with TRBD1. With V trimmed by 6 bases and J by 5 bases, 7 bases remained unmatched. CDR1 is MNHEY and CDR2 is SVGAGI in the germline V gene. The CDR3 is 15 amino acids. The CDR3 sequence: CASRVLGQNNSPLHF. The CDR3 region has the DNA TGTGCCAGCAGAGTACTGGGACAGAATAATTCACCCCTCCACTTT.

CDR3 in amino acids: CASSPTGGLSNQPQHF. In DNA form, the CDR3 reads TGTGCCAGCTCACCAACGGGGGGGCTAAGCAATCAGCCCCAGCATTTT. This chain uses TRBV18 with TRBJ1-5; maybe TRBD1 (6 bases). The CDR3 has 16 amino acids. V lost 2 bases, J lost 1 base, and 12 bases lay in between. CDR1 is KGHSH and CDR2 is LQKENI in the germline V gene. The full variable domain, rest sourced from reference TRBV18 and TRBJ1-5, is NAGVMQNPRHLVRRRGQEARLRCSPMKGHSHVYWYRQLPEEGLKFMVYLQKENIIDESGMPKERFSAEFPKEGPSILRIQQVVRGDSAAYFCASSPTGGLSNQPQHFGDGTRLSIL.

The J gene is TRBJ2-1, the V gene TRBV11-2; 7 positions match TRBD1. The CDR3 contains 14 residues. The germline gives CDR1 SGHAT, CDR2 FQNNGV. V was clipped by 3 bases and J by 10 bases; unmatched bases: 9. The CDR3 DNA reads TGTGCCAGCAGCTTGGGACAGCCTCTGGGAGAGCAGTTCTTC. It specifies CASSLGQPLGEQFF.

CDR3 residues: CASRTRQEVNTEAFF. DNA for the CDR3: TGTGCCAGCAGGACTAGACAGGAGGTGAACACTGAAGCTTTCTTT. The chain has TRBV2 and TRBJ1-1, with a possible D match to TRBD1 (6 bases). The CDR3 has 15 residues. Trimming cost V 6 bases and J 0 bases, with 14 bases left between them. Germline loops: CDR1 SNHLY, CDR2 FYNNEI.

The rearrangement uses TRBV19 and TRBJ2-7; tentative D call: TRBD1 (6 bases). The length of the CDR3 is 14 residues. Per the germline V gene, CDR1 is LNHDA and CDR2 is SQIVND (reference sequence). V gave up 6 bases and J gave up 1 base, with 13 bases separating them. The CDR3 DNA reads TGTGCCAGTAGAGACAGGAAACAGTCCTACGAGCAGTACTTC. It translates to CASRDRKQSYEQYF.

The CDR3 coding sequence is TGTGCCAGCAGCTCTGGACAGGGCTCACCCCTCCACTTT. This encodes CASSSGQGSPLHF. This sequence joins TRBV11-3 and TRBJ1-6; 8 nucleotides align to TRBD1. The trim removed 4 bases at V and 10 bases at J, leaving 3 bases unmatched. Germline-derived CDR1 and CDR2 are SGHNT and YENEEA. This CDR3 is built from 13 residues. Combining the CDR3 with reference TRBV11-3 and TRBJ1-6 gives the whole variable domain EAGVVQSPRYKIIEKKQPVAFWCNPISGHNTLYWYLQNLGQGPELLIRYENEEAVDDSQLPKDRFSAERLKGVDSTLKIQPAELGDSAVYLCASSSGQGSPLHFGNGTRLTVT.

V gene TRBV7-8 combines with J gene TRBJ1-2, with D unresolved. This CDR3 region has 15 residues. V was pared by 2 bases and J by 2 bases, with 12 bases between. Germline V gives CDR1 SGHVS, CDR2 FQNEAQ. The CDR3 DNA reads as TGTGCCAGCAGCTTACGAAGGGAGAGGAACTATGGCTACACCTTC. It codes for CASSLRRERNYGYTF.

The chain recombines TRBV27 with TRBJ1-4; no clear D gene. This CDR3 region has 18 residues. Germline CDR1 is MNHEY and CDR2 is SMNVEV (reference sequence). The germline V and J ends were trimmed by 7 bases and 5 bases, with 26 bases remaining between them. This chain's CDR3 is CASNPKPPWAGINEKLFF. The CDR3 DNA is TGTGCCAGCAATCCCAAGCCGCCATGGGCAGGCATAAATGAAAAACTGTTTTTT. Using reference TRBV27 and TRBJ1-4 for the parts outside the CDR3, the full variable domain is EAQVTQNPRYLITVTGKKLTVTCSQNMNHEYMSWYRQDPGLGLRQIYYSMNVEVTDKGDVPEGYKVSRKEKRNFPLILESPSPNQTSLYFCASNPKPPWAGINEKLFFGSGTQLSVL.

The chain uses TRBV7-6 and TRBJ2-2; 14 bases are shared with TRBD2. Germline trimming cut 5 bases from V and 5 bases from J; bases unmatched to any gene: 4. This CDR3 comprises 16 residues. Germline CDR1 and CDR2: SGHVS and FNYEAQ. CDR3 coding DNA: TGTGCCAGCAGCCCTAGGACTAGCGGGGGGACCGGGGAGCTGTTTTTT. Protein sequence: CASSPRTSGGTGELFF.

This clone was counted between two and nine times. V and J are TRBV6-5 and TRBJ2-7, with a weak D call TRBD2 (5 bases). Trimming shortened V by 6 bases and J by 0 bases, and 12 bases separated the two germline ends. This CDR3 is built from 14 residues. CDR1 MNHEY and CDR2 SVGAGI come from the germline V gene. CDR3 coding DNA: TGTGCCAGCAGCTCCCAGGCGGGCTCCTACGAGCAGTACTTC. Amino acid sequence: CASSSQAGSYEQYF.